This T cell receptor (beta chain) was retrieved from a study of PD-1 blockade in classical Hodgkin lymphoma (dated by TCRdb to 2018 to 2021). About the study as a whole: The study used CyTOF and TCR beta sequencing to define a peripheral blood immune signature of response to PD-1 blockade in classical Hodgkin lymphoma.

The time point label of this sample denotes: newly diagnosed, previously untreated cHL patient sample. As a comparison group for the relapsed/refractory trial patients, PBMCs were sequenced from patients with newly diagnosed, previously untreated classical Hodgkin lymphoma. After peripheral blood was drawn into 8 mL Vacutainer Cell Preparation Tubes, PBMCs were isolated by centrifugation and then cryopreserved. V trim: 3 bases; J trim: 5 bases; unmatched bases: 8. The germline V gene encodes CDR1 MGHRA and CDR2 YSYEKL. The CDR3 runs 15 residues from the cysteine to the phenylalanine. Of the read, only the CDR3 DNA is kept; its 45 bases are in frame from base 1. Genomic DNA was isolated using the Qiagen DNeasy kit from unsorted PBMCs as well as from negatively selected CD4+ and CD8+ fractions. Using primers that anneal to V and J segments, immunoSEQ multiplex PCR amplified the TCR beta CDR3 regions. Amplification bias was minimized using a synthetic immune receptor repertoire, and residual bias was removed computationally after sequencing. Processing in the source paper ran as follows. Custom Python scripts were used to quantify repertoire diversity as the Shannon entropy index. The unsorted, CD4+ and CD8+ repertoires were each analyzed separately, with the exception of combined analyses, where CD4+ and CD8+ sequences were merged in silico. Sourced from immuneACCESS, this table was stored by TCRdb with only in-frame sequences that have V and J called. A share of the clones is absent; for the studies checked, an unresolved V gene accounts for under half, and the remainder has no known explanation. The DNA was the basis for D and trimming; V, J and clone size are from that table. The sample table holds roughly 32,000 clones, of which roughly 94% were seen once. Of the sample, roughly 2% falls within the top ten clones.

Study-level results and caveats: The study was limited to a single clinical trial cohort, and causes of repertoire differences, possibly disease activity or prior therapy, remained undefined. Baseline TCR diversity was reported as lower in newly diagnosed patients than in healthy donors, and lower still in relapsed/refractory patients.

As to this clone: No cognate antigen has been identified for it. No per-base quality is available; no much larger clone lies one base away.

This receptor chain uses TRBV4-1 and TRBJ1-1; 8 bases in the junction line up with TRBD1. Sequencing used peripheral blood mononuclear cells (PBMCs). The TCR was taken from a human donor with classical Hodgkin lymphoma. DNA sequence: TGCGCCAGCAGCCATGACAGGGGAGGTGAAACTGAAGCTTTCTTT. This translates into CASSHDRGGETEAFF.